This TCR beta chain was documented in a study of blood T cell repertoires in COVID-19. Assay: immunoSEQ multiplex PCR; the TCRdb copy retains only in-frame clones and omits some. The table records roughly 100,000 clones, about 90% of them present only once. Germline V gene lookup returns CDR1 MGHRA and CDR2 YSYEKL. V was pared by 2 bases and J by 4 bases, with 6 bases of the junction left unmatched. The CDR3 spans 15 residues. The sequenced sample was peripheral blood. This chain joins TRBV4-1 and TRBJ1-2, with 8 bases aligning to TRBD1. This clonotype was obtained from a human donor in a cohort sampled during active COVID-19. DNA for the CDR3: TGCGCCAGCAGCCAAAAGGGACAGGTATCCTATGGCTACACCTTC. Translated: CASSQKGQVSYGYTF.